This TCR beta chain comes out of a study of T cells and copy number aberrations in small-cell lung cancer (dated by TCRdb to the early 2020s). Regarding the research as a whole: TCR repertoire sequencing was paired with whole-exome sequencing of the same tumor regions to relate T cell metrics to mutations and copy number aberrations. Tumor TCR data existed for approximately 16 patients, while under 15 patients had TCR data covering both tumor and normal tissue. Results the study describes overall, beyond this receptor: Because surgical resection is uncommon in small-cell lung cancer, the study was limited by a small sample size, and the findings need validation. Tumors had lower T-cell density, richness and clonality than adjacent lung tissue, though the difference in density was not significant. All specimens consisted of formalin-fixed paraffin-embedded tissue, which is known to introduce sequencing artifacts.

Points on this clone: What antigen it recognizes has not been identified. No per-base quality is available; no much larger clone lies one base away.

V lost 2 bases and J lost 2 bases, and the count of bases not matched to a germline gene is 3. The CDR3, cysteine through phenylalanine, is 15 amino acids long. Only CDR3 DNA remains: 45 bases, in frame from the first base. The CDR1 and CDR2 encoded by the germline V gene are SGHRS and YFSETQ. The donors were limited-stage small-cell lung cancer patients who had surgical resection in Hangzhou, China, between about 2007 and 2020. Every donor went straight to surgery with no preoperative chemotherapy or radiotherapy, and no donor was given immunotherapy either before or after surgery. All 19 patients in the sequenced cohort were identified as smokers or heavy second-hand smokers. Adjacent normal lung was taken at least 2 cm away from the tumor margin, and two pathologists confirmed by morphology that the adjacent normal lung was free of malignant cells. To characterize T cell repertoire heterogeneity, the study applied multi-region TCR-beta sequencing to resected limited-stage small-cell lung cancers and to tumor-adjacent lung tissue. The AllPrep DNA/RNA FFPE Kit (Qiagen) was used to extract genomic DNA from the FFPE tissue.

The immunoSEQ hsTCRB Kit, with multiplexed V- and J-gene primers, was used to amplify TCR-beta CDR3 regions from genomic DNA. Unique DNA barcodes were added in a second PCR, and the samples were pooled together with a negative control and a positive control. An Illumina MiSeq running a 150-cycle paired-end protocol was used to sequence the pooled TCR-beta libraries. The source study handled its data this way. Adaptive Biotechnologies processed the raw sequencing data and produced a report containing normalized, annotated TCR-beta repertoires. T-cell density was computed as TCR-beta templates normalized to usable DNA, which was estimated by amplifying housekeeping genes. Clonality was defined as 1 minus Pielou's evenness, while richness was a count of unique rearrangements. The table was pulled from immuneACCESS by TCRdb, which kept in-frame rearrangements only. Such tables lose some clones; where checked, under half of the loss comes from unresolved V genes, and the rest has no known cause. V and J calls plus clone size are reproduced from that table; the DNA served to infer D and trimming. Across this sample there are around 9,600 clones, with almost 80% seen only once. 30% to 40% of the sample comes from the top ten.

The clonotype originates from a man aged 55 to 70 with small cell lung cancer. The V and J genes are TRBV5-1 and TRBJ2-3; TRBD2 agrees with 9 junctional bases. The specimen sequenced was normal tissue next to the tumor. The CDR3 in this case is CASSFSGRSTDTQYF. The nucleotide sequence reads TGCGCCAGCAGCTTTAGCGGGAGATCCACAGATACGCAGTATTTT.